The rows below give T cell receptor beta chains drawn from one sample of a study of cytomegalovirus exposure and HLA in healthy donors. Sequencing used immunoSEQ multiplex PCR; TCRdb keeps in-frame clones, though not all of them. The listing contains about 200,000 clones. Sequencing was carried out using PBMCs. Receptors were obtained from a girl aged 2-10 years in good health and CMV-seropositive. Both conserved end residues are part of each CDR3.

CDR3 protein | J gene | V gene
CASSQGLMGEQYF | TRBJ2-7 | TRBV5-4
CASGPDPSNYEQYF | TRBJ2-7 | TRBV10-2
CASSQEPSGSVLYEQYF | TRBJ2-7 | TRBV4-1
CASSIEPGQGAMGELFF | TRBJ2-2 | TRBV19
CASRMEAGGPETQYF | TRBJ2-5 | TRBV6-1
CASSYGRTGGTEKLFF | TRBJ1-4 | TRBV6-5
CASSVLTSGIGDEQFF | TRBJ2-1 | TRBV9
CASSEWTLAGGRYTGELFF | TRBJ2-2 | TRBV2
CASSTLAGGPGEQYF | TRBJ2-7 | TRBV19
CASSSIREGYTF | TRBJ1-2 | TRBV7-2
CASSDQANTEAFF | TRBJ1-1 | TRBV10-2
CASSASDTQYF | TRBJ2-3 | TRBV10-2
CASSLELAGYNEQFF | TRBJ2-1 | TRBV28
CASSITGSLHNDLYEQYF | TRBJ2-7 | TRBV6-4
CASSHRQGPYEQYF | TRBJ2-7 | TRBV4-1
CASSPNRPNNEQFF | TRBJ2-1 | TRBV18
CASSSPPSGRTTDTQYF | TRBJ2-3 | TRBV5-4
CASREPGIGGYTF | TRBJ1-2 | TRBV6-5
CASRPASGGYTF | TRBJ1-2 | TRBV6-5
CASSAYPGTGGYTF | TRBJ1-2 | TRBV13
CASSARLAGGDEQFF | TRBJ2-1 | TRBV6-5
CASSPQGGYEQYF | TRBJ2-7 | TRBV19
CASSPQDRGEAFF | TRBJ1-1 | TRBV18
CASSPQEGLAFYEQYF | TRBJ2-7 | TRBV28
CASSAGGQETQYF | TRBJ2-5 | TRBV11-3
CASSLRTGAYNEQFF | TRBJ2-1 | TRBV27